The 2 T cell receptor beta chains reported below all come from one sample, sequenced in a study of blood T cell repertoires in COVID-19. Sequencing used immunoSEQ multiplex PCR; TCRdb keeps in-frame clones, though not all of them. The table lists about 59,000 clones, around 87% of them singletons, with around 6.9% in the top ten. Sequencing input: peripheral blood. The receptors stem from a man aged 55 to 70 with active or convalescent COVID-19.

The rearrangement uses TRBV18 and TRBJ2-4, with a weak D call TRBD1 (5 bases). From germline, CDR1 is KGHSH and CDR2 LQKENI. Trimming removed 6 bases from V and 0 bases from J, with 21 bases in between. This CDR3 has 18 residues. CDR3 residues: CASSAATREPLAKNIQYF. CDR3 coding DNA: TGTGCCAGCTCCGCGGCCACCAGGGAACCCCTAGCCAAAAACATTCAGTACTTC.

The genes are TRBV11-3 and TRBJ2-7, with TRBD1 matching over 10 bases. Germline V lookup: CDR1 SGHNT, CDR2 YENEEA. Germline trimming cut 5 bases from V and 6 bases from J; bases unmatched to any gene: 7. This CDR3 spans 14 amino acids. The CDR3 loop reads CASSPGTGATEQYF. For the CDR3, the DNA is TGTGCCAGCAGCCCTGGGACAGGGGCCACCGAGCAGTACTTC.